The entry below describes one TCR beta chain. The data stem from a study of blood T cell repertoires in COVID-19. The wider study: Sample material is recorded as cDNA or gDNA derived from T cells, B-cell-depleted T cells, or PBMCs.

In the study's own analysis: Amplification with reference gene primers provided the estimates of nucleated cell counts. Clones were sequenced by immunoSEQ multiplex PCR, and TCRdb holds only the in-frame ones, with some missing. V and J calls and clone size are copied from that table; D and trimming were computed from the DNA. The sample has some 150,000 clones, roughly 90% seen once; the top ten hold approximately 4.1%. The CDR3 is 13 amino acids. V dropped 10 bases and J dropped 5; count of bases not matched to a gene: 4. The germline V gene encodes CDR1 KGHDR and CDR2 SFDVKD. The chain couples TRBV24-1 to TRBJ2-1; 10 nucleotides agree with TRBD1. The clonotype comes from a woman aged 55-70 years with active or convalescent COVID-19. The material sequenced was peripheral blood. CDR3 amino acids: CATAGTGDNEQFF. The CDR3 coding sequence is TGTGCCACAGCCGGGACAGGGGACAATGAGCAGTTCTTC.